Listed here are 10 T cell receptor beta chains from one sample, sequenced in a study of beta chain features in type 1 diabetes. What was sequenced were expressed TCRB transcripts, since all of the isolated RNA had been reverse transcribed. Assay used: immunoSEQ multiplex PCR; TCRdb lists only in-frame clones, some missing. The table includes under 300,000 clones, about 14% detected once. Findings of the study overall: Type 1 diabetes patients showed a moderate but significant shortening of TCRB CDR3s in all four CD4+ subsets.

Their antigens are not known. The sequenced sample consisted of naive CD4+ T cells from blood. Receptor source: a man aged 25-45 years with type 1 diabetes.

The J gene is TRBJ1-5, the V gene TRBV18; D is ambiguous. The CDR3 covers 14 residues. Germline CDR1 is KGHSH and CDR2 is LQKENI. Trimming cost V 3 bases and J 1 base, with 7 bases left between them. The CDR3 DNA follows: TGTGCCAGCTCACCGACGGAGAGCAATCAGCCCCAGCATTTT. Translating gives CASSPTESNQPQHF.

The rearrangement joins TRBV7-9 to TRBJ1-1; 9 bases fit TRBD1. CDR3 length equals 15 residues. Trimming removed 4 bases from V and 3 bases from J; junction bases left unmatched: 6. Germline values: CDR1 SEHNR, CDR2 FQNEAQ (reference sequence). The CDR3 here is CASSSPGQGYTEAFF. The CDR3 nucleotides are TGTGCCAGCAGCTCGCCGGGACAGGGTTACACTGAAGCTTTCTTT.

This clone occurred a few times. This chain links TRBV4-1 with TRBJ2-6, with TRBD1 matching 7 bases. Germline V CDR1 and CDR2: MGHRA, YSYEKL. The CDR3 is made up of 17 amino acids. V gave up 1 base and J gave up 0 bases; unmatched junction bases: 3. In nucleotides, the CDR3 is TGCGCCAGCAGCCAAGGGGACAGCCGCTCTGGGGCCAACGTCCTGACTTTC. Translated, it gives CASSQGDSRSGANVLTF.

CDR3 amino acids: CASSTLLSASNEKLFF. The CDR3 DNA reads TGTGCCAGTAGTACGCTCCTCAGCGCTTCTAATGAAAAACTGTTTTTT. The rearrangement joins TRBV19 to TRBJ1-4; D unclear. The CDR3 sequence is 16 residues long. V lost 4 bases and J 3 bases, leaving 15 bases between the germline ends. The germline gives CDR1 LNHDA, CDR2 SQIVND (reference sequence).

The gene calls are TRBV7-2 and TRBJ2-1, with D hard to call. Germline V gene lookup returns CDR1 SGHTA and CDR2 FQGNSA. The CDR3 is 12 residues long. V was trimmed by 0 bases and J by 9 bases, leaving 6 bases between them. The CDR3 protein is CASSLAATEQFF. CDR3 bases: TGTGCCAGCAGCTTAGCGGCAACTGAGCAGTTCTTC.

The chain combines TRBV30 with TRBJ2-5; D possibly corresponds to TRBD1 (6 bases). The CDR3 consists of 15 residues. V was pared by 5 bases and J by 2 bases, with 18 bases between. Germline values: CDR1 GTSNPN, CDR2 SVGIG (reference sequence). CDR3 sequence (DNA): TGTGCCTGGGAGGGCAAAACAGGGAGACAAGAGACCCAGTACTTC. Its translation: CAWEGKTGRQETQYF.

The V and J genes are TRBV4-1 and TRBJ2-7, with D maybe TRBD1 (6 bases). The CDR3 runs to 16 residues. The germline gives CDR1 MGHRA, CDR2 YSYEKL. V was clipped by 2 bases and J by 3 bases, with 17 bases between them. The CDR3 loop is CASSQFHQPGVYEQYF. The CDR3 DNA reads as TGCGCCAGCAGCCAATTCCATCAGCCAGGGGTCTACGAGCAGTACTTC.

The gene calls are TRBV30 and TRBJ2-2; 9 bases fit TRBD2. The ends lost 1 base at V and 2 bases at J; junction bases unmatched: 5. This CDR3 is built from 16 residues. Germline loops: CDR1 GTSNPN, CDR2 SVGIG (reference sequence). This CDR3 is CAWSEFSGGNTGELFF. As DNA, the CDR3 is TGTGCCTGGAGTGAATTTAGCGGGGGTAACACCGGGGAGCTGTTTTTT.

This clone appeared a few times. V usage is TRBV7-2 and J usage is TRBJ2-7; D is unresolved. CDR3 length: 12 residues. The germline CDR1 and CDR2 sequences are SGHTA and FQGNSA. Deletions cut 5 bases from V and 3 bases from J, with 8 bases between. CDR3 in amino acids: CASSNTRYEQYF. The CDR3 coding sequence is TGTGCCAGCAGCAATACACGCTACGAGCAGTACTTC.

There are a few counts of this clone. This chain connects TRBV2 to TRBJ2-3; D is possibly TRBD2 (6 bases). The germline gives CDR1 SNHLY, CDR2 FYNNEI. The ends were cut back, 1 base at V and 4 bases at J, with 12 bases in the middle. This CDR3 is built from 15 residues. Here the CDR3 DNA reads TGTGCCAGCAGTGAAGATTTAGCGGTCTCAGATACGCAGTATTTT. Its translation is CASSEDLAVSDTQYF.